Below, 6 T cell receptor beta chains from the same sample are listed, as sequenced in a study of regulatory T cells in long-lasting Graves disease. Described time point: newly diagnosed GD, antithyroid drugs for less than 3 months. Construction of the TCR library relied on RNA isolated from PBMCs. Arm-PCR of CDR3 regions with iRepertoire HTBI primers generated TCR beta libraries. MiXCR, applied by TCRdb to the multiplex PCR reads, yields one record per CDR3 protein. The sample holds roughly 420,000 distinct CDR3 sequences, roughly 17% seen once. A further study also used this sample, focusing on T cells in Graves' hyperthyroidism and ophthalmopathy.

Source: peripheral blood mononuclear cells (PBMCs), taken at new diagnosis, from a patient treated with antithyroid drugs. The origin of the receptors is a woman aged 18-29 years with Graves disease.

The gene calls are TRBV10-3 and TRBJ1-4, with D possibly matching TRBD1 (5 bases). The V end lost 4 bases, the J end lost 0 bases, and 12 bases lay between the germline ends. There are 16 residues in the CDR3. The germline V gene has CDR1 ENHRY and CDR2 SYGVKD. CDR3 bases: TGTGCCATCAGTGCGGACATACCCGCAACTAATGAAAAACTGTTTTTT. Translating gives CAISADIPATNEKLFF.

This clonotype was seen repeatedly, ten times or more. The rearrangement uses TRBV4-1 and TRBJ1-2, with a possible D match to TRBD1 (6 bases). The CDR3 is 15 amino acids. Germline V gene lookup returns CDR1 MGHRA and CDR2 YSYEKL. Trimming stripped 4 bases from V and 5 bases from J, with 17 bases between. The CDR3 bases are TGCGCCAGCAGCCCACCTTCAGGGGTCCCTTATGGCTACACCTTC. Protein product: CASSPPSGVPYGYTF.

This clonotype was found many times. The V gene is TRBV18, the J gene TRBJ2-3; no reliable D call. The length of the CDR3 is 14 residues. Trimming removed 0 bases at V and 4 bases at J, with 8 bases between. CDR1 is KGHSH and CDR2 is LQKENI in the germline V gene. The CDR3 region is CASSPPFMPDTQYF. The CDR3 coding sequence is TGTGCCAGCTCACCACCGTTCATGCCAGATACGCAGTATTTT.

The rearrangement joins TRBV4-1 to TRBJ1-1, with TRBD1 matching 11 bases. With V trimmed by 4 bases and J by 5 bases, 6 bases remained unmatched. Germline V gives CDR1 MGHRA, CDR2 YSYEKL. The length of the CDR3 is 15 residues. Here the CDR3 reads CASSLQGQGATEAFF. CDR3 nucleotide sequence: TGCGCCAGCAGCCTCCAAGGACAGGGGGCGACTGAAGCTTTCTTT.

The chain is built from TRBV6-2 or TRBV6-3 and TRBJ2-1; no definite D call. With 7 bases removed from V and 3 bases from J, the gap between germline ends came to 16 bases. Germline CDR1 and CDR2: MNHEY and SVGEGT. The CDR3 extends over 15 amino acids. The CDR3 loop is CASKNPGVGYNEQFF. CDR3 sequence (DNA): TGTGCCAGCAAGAACCCCGGAGTTGGCTACAATGAGCAGTTCTTC.

This clonotype came up many times. The DNA of the CDR3 is TGCGCCAGCAGCAAGACTCTTTCCGAAGATACGCAGTATTTT. This translates into CASSKTLSEDTQYF. This chain links TRBV4-1 with TRBJ2-3; D uncertain. Germline lookup yields CDR1 MGHRA and CDR2 YSYEKL. Between the trimmed V and J ends, which lost 5 bases and 5 bases, there was a span of 14 bases. The CDR3 runs 14 residues.